One sample yielded the 5 T cell receptor beta chains listed below, sequenced in a study of blood T cell repertoires in COVID-19. The protocol was immunoSEQ multiplex PCR, while the TCRdb copy is restricted to in-frame clones and leaves out a portion. The sample shows some 160,000 clones, 85% to 90% of them seen only once. The sample comprised peripheral blood. These receptors all come from a woman aged 55-75 years with active COVID-19.

The V and J genes are TRBV4-3 and TRBJ2-5, with 10 bases aligning to TRBD2. Losses at the gene ends were 1 base for V and 5 bases for J; bases not matched to a gene: 7. This CDR3 is 16 amino acids long. In germline, CDR1 is LGHNA, CDR2 YSLEER. CDR3 coding DNA: TGCGCCAGCAGCCAAGGAGGGACTAGCGCCCGGGAGACCCAGTACTTC. Translation: CASSQGGTSARETQYF.

The V call is TRBV5-4, the J call TRBJ1-2; TRBD1 aligns across 7 bases. Per germline, CDR1 SGHNT and CDR2 YYREEE (reference sequence). J was trimmed by 7 bases and V by 3 bases; bases with no gene match: 9. This CDR3 is 14 amino acids long. The CDR3 here is CASSSGTVLSGYTF. CDR3 DNA sequence: TGTGCCAGCAGCTCCGGGACAGTGCTCTCTGGCTACACCTTC.

V gene TRBV5-1 combines with J gene TRBJ2-5; D remains ambiguous. The CDR3 is 16 residues long. Trimming removed 0 bases at V and 3 bases at J, with 15 bases between. Germline CDR1 reads SGHRS; CDR2 reads YFSETQ. CDR3 nucleotides: TGCGCCAGCAGCTTGGATCCAGGAAGACCGGAAGAGACCCAGTACTTC. Translation gives CASSLDPGRPEETQYF.

This sequence joins TRBV28 and TRBJ1-2; D is uncertain. The CDR3 covers 15 residues. The V end lost 6 bases, the J end lost 5 bases, and 19 bases lay between the germline ends. In germline, CDR1 is MDHEN, CDR2 SYDVKM. CDR3 amino acids: CASSSSWPVGYGYTF. The CDR3 coding sequence is TGTGCCAGCAGCTCCTCGTGGCCGGTCGGGTATGGCTACACCTTC.

The chain is built from TRBV2 and TRBJ2-1, with D perhaps TRBD2 (6 bases). V shed 2 bases and J shed 9 bases, with 11 bases lying between them. The CDR3 is made up of 13 amino acids. In germline, CDR1 is SNHLY, CDR2 FYNNEI. CDR3 sequence (DNA): TGTGCCAGCAGTGAACAGGAGGGGACTGAGCAGTTCTTC. It is translated as CASSEQEGTEQFF. The full variable domain, its missing parts supplied by reference TRBV2 and TRBJ2-1, is EPEVTQTPSHQVTQMGQEVILRCVPISNHLYFYWYRQILGQKVEFLVSFYNNEISEKSEIFDDQFSVERPDGSNFTLKIRSTKLEDSAMYFCASSEQEGTEQFFGPGTRLTVL.